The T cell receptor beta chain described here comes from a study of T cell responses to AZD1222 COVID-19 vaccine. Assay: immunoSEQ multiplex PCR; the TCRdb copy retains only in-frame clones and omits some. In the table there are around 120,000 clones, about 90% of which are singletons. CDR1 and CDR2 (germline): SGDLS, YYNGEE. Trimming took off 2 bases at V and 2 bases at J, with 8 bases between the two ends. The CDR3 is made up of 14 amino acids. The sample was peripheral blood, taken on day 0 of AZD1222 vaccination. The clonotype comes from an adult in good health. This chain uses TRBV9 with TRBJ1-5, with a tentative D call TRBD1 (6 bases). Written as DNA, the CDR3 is TGTGCCAGCAGCGTTTCAGGGGGCAATCAGCCCCAGCATTTT. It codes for CASSVSGGNQPQHF.